This T cell receptor (beta chain) is from a study of shared clonotypes between healthy human individuals (dated by TCRdb to the early 2020s). About the study as a whole: A couple of women and a few men aged 18 to 49 years were included in the cohort. Leukapheresis yielded between about 0.8 and 8.9 billion PBMCs per donor. Blood TCR repertoires of 5 or 6 healthy adults were deeply sequenced to estimate repertoire size and the extent of clonotype sharing between individuals. For each donor, CD4 naive and CD4 memory were each given three plates, CD8 naive was given two plates, and CD8 memory was given one plate. To increase sequencing depth and limit assay-specific biases, TCR repertoire library preparation and sequencing were carried out by different laboratories using diverse techniques.

As for this clone: The specificity of this receptor is unknown. The sample holds no much larger clone one base away, and base qualities are not on file.

As encoded in the germline V gene, CDR1 is ENHRY while CDR2 is SYGVKD. Trimming takes 8 bases off V and 5 bases off J; junction bases not matched to a gene: 7. From the cysteine up to the phenylalanine, the CDR3 has a length of 14 residues. Only the CDR3 part of the read is kept: 42 bases, read in frame from the first base. The donors were healthy, HIV-negative adults with no recently reported acute infections or vaccinations. All donors were Caucasian adults living in Nashville, Tennessee, USA. Magnetic negative selection was used to enrich CD4+ T cells, after which naive cells were positively selected on CD45RA and the negative fraction became the memory subset. Blood was obtained by leukapheresis, after which PBMCs were separated by Ficoll-Histopaque density gradient centrifugation and cryopreserved in liquid nitrogen vapor phase. Analytical flow cytometry was used to check the purity and quantity of each magnetically sorted T cell population. From each sorted fraction, genomic DNA was isolated and quantified by UV absorbance on a Nanodrop 2000c.

What the study reported, not specific to this receptor: Higher generation probabilities were observed for clonotypes shared by all four sorted-subset donors than for non-shared clonotypes. Pairwise subsampling indicated that sequencing depth was expected to affect the degree of clonotype sharing among donors. Larger estimated clonotype richness was generally found for naive subsets than for memory subsets. The genetic and exposure-history diversity represented was limited by the small number of donors. Sampling was restricted to blood, and TCR repertoires in tissue are likely to differ from TCR repertoires in blood. Across a few donors, approximately 4.9% of naive CD4, around 3.3% of naive CD8, about 2% of memory CD4, and approximately 0.4% of memory CD8 clonotypes were shared. Even with the large sequencing depth, rarefaction of the sorted-subset datasets indicated that sequencing was incomplete.

TCR CDR3 regions were amplified from genomic DNA by multiplex PCR using the deep immunoSEQ assay. Genomic DNA extracted from each cell subset was distributed evenly over all wells of several immunoSEQ 96-well plates, and each plate served as one replicate. For sorted subsets, approximately 200 ng of genomic DNA, equivalent to tens of thousands of T cell genomes, went into each replicate PCR. Purified libraries were measured with a Qubit 3.0 fluorometer, size-checked on a Bioanalyzer 2100, and measured again with the KAPA Library Quantification kit. Every immunoSEQ 96-well plate was sequenced on a dedicated single-read 150-cycle Illumina NextSeq 550 flow cell. Per the original workflow: Because the immunoSEQ output included only junctional sequences and no quality scores, the filtering could not be the same as the filtering used for full-length reads. Sequences were annotated with PyIR, a Python wrapper for IgBLAST v1.9, and V/J genes and CDR3 were assigned using IMGT germline references. Reads were removed for weak V/J assignments (E-value above 1e-6), missing CDR3, stop codons, out-of-frame junctions, or ambiguous translated residues. V3J clonotypes were defined as sequences sharing an identical inferred V gene, J gene, and CDR3 amino acid sequence. The percentage overlap between two repertoires was calculated by dividing the number of shared unique clonotypes by the size of the smaller repertoire. Repertoire richness was assessed with RTK rarefaction, the Chao1 estimator, and Recon v2.1 estimates of unobserved clonotypes. OLGA was used to compute generation probabilities for all TCRbeta clonotypes that the gDNA method yielded from a few donors. Sourced from immuneACCESS, this table was stored by TCRdb with only in-frame sequences that have V and J called. A share of the clones is absent; for the studies checked, an unresolved V gene accounts for under half, and the remainder has no known explanation. V and J calls and clone size are copied from that table; D and trimming were computed from the DNA. This sample is represented by some 2,100,000 clones; approximately 94% of them were singletons. Together, the top ten hold approximately 0.13% of the sample.

This receptor was identified in a man younger than 30 in good health. Recombination connected TRBV10-3 to TRBJ2-1, with 9 central nucleotides matching TRBD2. Sequences were obtained from naive CD4+ T cells sorted from blood. According to the study, the label for this sample's cell subset or site signals: CD45RA+ positively selected. The CDR3 protein is CAIAPSGNHNEQFF. The DNA sequence reads TGTGCCATCGCCCCTAGCGGGAACCACAATGAGCAGTTCTTC.